This is a list of T cell receptor beta chains from one sample in a study of cytomegalovirus exposure and HLA in healthy donors. Sequencing used immunoSEQ multiplex PCR; TCRdb keeps in-frame clones, though not all of them. Here the sample spans roughly 160,000 clones, more than 70% being singletons. The material sequenced was PBMCs. These receptors came from a man in his sixties in good health and CMV-seronegative. The conserved cysteine and the conserved F or W are not part of the CDR3 here. Clone size is shown for a subset of rows, as once, few, many or a class of expanded clone.

V gene: TRBV9; clone size: NA; J gene: TRBJ2-7; CDR3 protein: ASSIGTSGSYEQY
V gene: TRBV7-9; clone size: NA; J gene: TRBJ1-5; CDR3 protein: ASSAGTTGSRLQH
V gene: TRBV19; clone size: once; J gene: TRBJ1-2; CDR3 protein: ASSIGTGGRANYGYT
V gene: TRBV19; clone size: NA; J gene: TRBJ2-5; CDR3 protein: ASSTTGGQETQY
V gene: TRBV19; clone size: few; J gene: TRBJ1-1; CDR3 protein: ASSPRTGPNTEAF
V gene: TRBV5-4; clone size: NA; J gene: TRBJ2-1; CDR3 protein: ASSPGLAGALASNEQF
V gene: TRBV4-3; clone size: NA; J gene: TRBJ2-3; CDR3 protein: ASSLQQGATDTQY
V gene: TRBV2; clone size: NA; J gene: TRBJ1-5; CDR3 protein: ASSEPPVGQPQH
V gene: TRBV4-2; clone size: NA; J gene: TRBJ1-4; CDR3 protein: ASSQGGWDKDLEKLF
V gene: TRBV7-8; clone size: once; J gene: TRBJ2-5; CDR3 protein: ASSSLTGVETQY
V gene: TRBV29-1; clone size: NA; J gene: TRBJ1-4; CDR3 protein: SVEMGGGEKLF
V gene: TRBV4-3; clone size: NA; J gene: TRBJ1-2; CDR3 protein: ASSQAWGQDYGYT
V gene: TRBV9; clone size: NA; J gene: TRBJ1-1; CDR3 protein: ASSQGGDTEAF
V gene: TRBV4-1; clone size: few; J gene: TRBJ1-5; CDR3 protein: ASSPQGANNQPQH
V gene: TRBV27; clone size: NA; J gene: TRBJ1-6; CDR3 protein: ASSLIGQGATSSYNSPLH
V gene: TRBV7-6; clone size: once; J gene: TRBJ1-4; CDR3 protein: ASSSQQGTNEKLF
V gene: TRBV27; clone size: NA; J gene: TRBJ2-1; CDR3 protein: ASSLPPGLGRREQF
V gene: TRBV19; clone size: few; J gene: TRBJ2-2; CDR3 protein: ASSIVGPSTGELF
V gene: TRBV28; clone size: NA; J gene: TRBJ1-4; CDR3 protein: ASGPTGFATNEKLF
V gene: TRBV28; clone size: NA; J gene: TRBJ1-5; CDR3 protein: ASSSPAGAGNQPQH
V gene: TRBV5-1; clone size: few; J gene: TRBJ2-1; CDR3 protein: ASSGAPAGGHDEQF
V gene: TRBV27; clone size: NA; J gene: TRBJ2-7; CDR3 protein: ASSSITGGDPYEQY
V gene: TRBV7-2; clone size: NA; J gene: TRBJ2-5; CDR3 protein: ASSLTSGGQETQY
V gene: TRBV15; clone size: NA; J gene: TRBJ2-7; CDR3 protein: ATSNLQGSEQY
V gene: TRBV5-1; clone size: NA; J gene: TRBJ2-2; CDR3 protein: ASSLASTGELF
V gene: TRBV5-1; clone size: NA; J gene: TRBJ2-5; CDR3 protein: ASSLGLTVRETQY
V gene: TRBV27; clone size: few; J gene: TRBJ1-5; CDR3 protein: ASRGRVNQPQH
V gene: TRBV11-2; clone size: NA; J gene: TRBJ2-5; CDR3 protein: ASSPGLASETQY
V gene: TRBV9; clone size: NA; J gene: TRBJ2-5; CDR3 protein: ASSVSGGYQETQY
V gene: TRBV7-2; clone size: NA; J gene: TRBJ2-3; CDR3 protein: ASFSFRGDTQY
V gene: TRBV9; clone size: NA; J gene: TRBJ2-2; CDR3 protein: ASSARPGQGLSGEPF
V gene: TRBV18; clone size: once; J gene: TRBJ2-7; CDR3 protein: ASSPTARFDKQY
V gene: TRBV4-1; clone size: NA; J gene: TRBJ2-7; CDR3 protein: ASSQRSSRGQGRNLQQYEQY
V gene: TRBV11-2; clone size: NA; J gene: TRBJ2-5; CDR3 protein: ASSFNRQGWETQY
V gene: TRBV6-4; clone size: NA; J gene: TRBJ1-3; CDR3 protein: ASTPDRTPSGNTIY
V gene: TRBV2; clone size: NA; J gene: TRBJ2-3; CDR3 protein: ASRLDRESADTQY
V gene: TRBV4-3; clone size: once; J gene: TRBJ1-1; CDR3 protein: ASSPSWGLEAF
V gene: TRBV11-2; clone size: NA; J gene: TRBJ1-4; CDR3 protein: ASTPDRGGEKLF
V gene: TRBV5-4; clone size: NA; J gene: TRBJ1-1; CDR3 protein: ASSSGGEMNTEAF
V gene: TRBV4-3; clone size: few; J gene: TRBJ2-4; CDR3 protein: ASSQGLNPTNIQY
V gene: TRBV11-2; clone size: NA; J gene: TRBJ2-3; CDR3 protein: ASSFSGRPDTQY
V gene: TRBV7-9; clone size: few; J gene: TRBJ1-4; CDR3 protein: ASSLGQGLKLF
V gene: TRBV29-1; clone size: once; J gene: TRBJ2-3; CDR3 protein: SVEDRAWSTDTQY
V gene: TRBV5-6; clone size: once; J gene: TRBJ1-2; CDR3 protein: ASSLAAYGYT
V gene: TRBV28; clone size: NA; J gene: TRBJ2-5; CDR3 protein: ASSLGHLQTQY
V gene: TRBV6-1; clone size: once; J gene: TRBJ1-4; CDR3 protein: ASSPGEDYDEKLF
V gene: TRBV14; clone size: once; J gene: TRBJ2-7; CDR3 protein: ASSPRTSLEQY
V gene: TRBV7-2; clone size: NA; J gene: TRBJ2-2; CDR3 protein: ASSSRNTGELF
V gene: TRBV15; clone size: NA; J gene: TRBJ2-7; CDR3 protein: ATSRGRTGALYEQY
V gene: TRBV5-8; clone size: once; J gene: TRBJ1-4; CDR3 protein: ASSLARTGAEEKLF
V gene: TRBV6-5; clone size: NA; J gene: TRBJ2-5; CDR3 protein: ASSSLTGGTRETQY
V gene: TRBV21-1; clone size: NA; J gene: TRBJ2-1; CDR3 protein: ASRTGTGRYNEQF
V gene: TRBV4-1; clone size: NA; J gene: TRBJ1-3; CDR3 protein: ASSFLWGGDAGNTIY
V gene: TRBV10-3; clone size: NA; J gene: TRBJ2-1; CDR3 protein: AISEFGDSSYNEQF
V gene: TRBV5-1; clone size: NA; J gene: TRBJ2-3; CDR3 protein: ASSPGISADTQY
V gene: TRBV5-6; clone size: NA; J gene: TRBJ1-3; CDR3 protein: ASSARTGFISGNTIY
V gene: TRBV19; clone size: NA; J gene: TRBJ1-6; CDR3 protein: ASSNQGDRHSPLH